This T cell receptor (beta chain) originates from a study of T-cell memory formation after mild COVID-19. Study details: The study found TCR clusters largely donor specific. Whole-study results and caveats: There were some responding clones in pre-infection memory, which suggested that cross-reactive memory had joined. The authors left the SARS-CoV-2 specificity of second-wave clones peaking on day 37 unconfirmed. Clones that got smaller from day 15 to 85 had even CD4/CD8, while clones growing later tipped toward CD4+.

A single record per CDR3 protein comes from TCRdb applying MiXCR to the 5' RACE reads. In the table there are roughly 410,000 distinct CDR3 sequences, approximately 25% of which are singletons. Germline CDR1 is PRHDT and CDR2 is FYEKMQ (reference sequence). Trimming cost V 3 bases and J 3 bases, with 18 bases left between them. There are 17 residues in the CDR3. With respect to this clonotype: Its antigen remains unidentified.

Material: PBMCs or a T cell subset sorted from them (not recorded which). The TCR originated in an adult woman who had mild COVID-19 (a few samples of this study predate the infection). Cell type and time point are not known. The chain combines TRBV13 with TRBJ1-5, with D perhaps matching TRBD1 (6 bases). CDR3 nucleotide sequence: TGTGCCAGCAGCTTTCTCGGACAGAGACTATCCAATCAGCCCCAGCATTTT. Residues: CASSFLGQRLSNQPQHF.